One and the same sample provided the 7 T cell receptor beta chains below, sequenced in a study of T cells in Graves' hyperthyroidism and ophthalmopathy. Template material for amplifying TCR beta CDR3 regions consisted of RNA transcripts. Primed by the HTBI set, a first-round RT-PCR was run on the TCR CDR3. One entry per CDR3 protein results from TCRdb running MiXCR on the multiplex PCR reads. The sample yields 140,000 or so distinct CDR3 sequences, approximately 20% seen once. Sequencing was done on a sample of blood. The origin of the receptors is a woman in her fifties or sixties with Graves' hyperthyroidism that later progressed to Graves' ophthalmopathy.

This clonotype was counted at least ten times. The chain links TRBV28 to TRBJ1-5; TRBD1 aligns across 7 bases. V shed 6 bases, J shed 0 bases, and the junction held 8 bases outside the gene matches. Germline V gene data show CDR1 as MDHEN and CDR2 as SYDVKM. The length of the CDR3 is 16 residues. CDR3 sequence reads: CASRPGGRGSNQPQHF. CDR3 in DNA: TGTGCCAGCAGGCCAGGGGGACGAGGTAGCAATCAGCCCCAGCATTTT.

This clonotype was counted many times. The V gene is TRBV6-5, the J gene TRBJ2-7; D tentatively fits TRBD1 or TRBD2 (6 bases each). The CDR3 spans 17 residues. With 2 bases removed from V and 0 bases from J, the gap between germline ends came to 17 bases. CDR1 MNHEY and CDR2 SVGAGI come from the germline V gene. The CDR3 here is CASSYKVSGASSYEQYF. The CDR3 region has the DNA TGTGCCAGCAGTTACAAAGTTTCGGGGGCTAGCTCCTACGAGCAGTACTTC.

The J gene is TRBJ1-2, the V gene TRBV28; a possible D gene is TRBD1 (6 bases). This CDR3 is built from 13 residues. With 10 bases removed from V and 2 bases from J, the gap between germline ends came to 14 bases. Germline-derived CDR1 and CDR2 are MDHEN and SYDVKM. The CDR3 DNA is TGTGCCATCAATGACAGGCCGAACTATGGCTACACCTTC. It translates to CAINDRPNYGYTF.

The chain couples TRBV7-9 to TRBJ2-3; unclear D gene. CDR1 is SEHNR and CDR2 is FQNEAQ in the germline V gene (reference sequence). The V and J ends lost 1 base and 6 bases respectively, with 8 bases between them. The CDR3 loop spans 13 amino acids. The CDR3 bases are TGTGCCAGCAGCTTAGGAGCGTCGGATACGCAGTATTTT. Protein product: CASSLGASDTQYF.

This clonotype occurred many times. Sequence at one end of the junction differs from germline and may be a read error. The chain employs TRBV7-7 and TRBJ2-3; D is possibly TRBD2 (6 bases). The V gene's germline CDR1 is SSHAT and CDR2 FNYEAQ (reference sequence). CDR3 size: 14 residues. The CDR3 sequence is CASSSSGGTDTQYF. The CDR3 nucleotides read TGTGCTAGCAGCTCTTCTGGGGGGACAGATACGCAGTATTTT.

The CDR3 bases are TGTGCCAGCAGCTTACAAACTAACTATGGCTACACCTTC. Translating gives CASSLQTNYGYTF. J is TRBJ1-2 and V is TRBV11-3, with unresolved D. Trimming pared 2 bases from V and 0 bases from J, leaving 4 bases between. The V gene's germline CDR1 is SGHNT and CDR2 YENEEA. The CDR3 runs 13 residues. The entire variable domain, with the rest obtained from reference TRBV11-3 and TRBJ1-2, is as follows: EAGVVQSPRYKIIEKKQPVAFWCNPISGHNTLYWYLQNLGQGPELLIRYENEEAVDDSQLPKDRFSAERLKGVDSTLKIQPAELGDSAVYLCASSLQTNYGYTFGSGTRLTVV.

The V and J genes are TRBV3-1 and TRBJ1-2; possible D gene TRBD1, 5 bases. Trimming removed 4 bases at V and 8 bases at J, with 26 bases between. The CDR3 runs to 17 residues. The germline V gene has CDR1 LGHDT and CDR2 YNNKEL (reference sequence). The CDR3 DNA reads TGTGCCAGCAGCCCAAGGTATAGAGGGGATGGGGTGTACGGCTACACCTTC. Encoded protein: CASSPRYRGDGVYGYTF.